This passage covers 2 T cell receptor beta chains from one sample sequenced in a study of neurological immune-mediated disorders. Each CDR3 protein gets one entry after TCRdb re-called the 5' RACE reads with MiXCR. Of around 71,000 distinct CDR3 sequences detected, roughly an eighth appear once; the ten largest clones hold around 4.6%. Time point of the sample: longitudinal time-point 1 (baseline). Sequencing was done on a sample of PBMCs. The receptors shown here come from a female donor with HTLV-1-associated myelopathy (HAM/TSP).

The rearrangement joins TRBV10-3 to TRBJ1-5; 9 positions match TRBD1. Germline loops: CDR1 ENHRY, CDR2 SYGVKD. The V segment lost 8 bases and the J segment 6 bases; nucleotides outside the gene matches: 5. The CDR3 sequence is 13 residues long. The CDR3 sequence is CAIGQGSGQPQHF. CDR3 bases: TGTGCCATCGGACAGGGGAGCGGTCAGCCCCAGCATTTT.

This clonotype was observed at least ten times. The rearrangement links TRBV7-2 to TRBJ2-1; 9 bases match TRBD2. This CDR3 has 17 amino acids. CDR1 is SGHTA and CDR2 is FQGNSA in the germline V gene. V trimming: 0 bases; J trimming: 5 bases; junction bases outside the gene matches: 8. The CDR3 here is CASSLARGTSIDNEQFF. Here the CDR3 DNA reads TGTGCCAGCAGCTTAGCGCGGGGGACTAGCATCGACAATGAGCAGTTCTTC. The whole variable domain, remainder taken from reference TRBV7-2 and TRBJ2-1, is GAGVSQSPSNKVTEKGKDVELRCDPISGHTALYWYRQSLGQGLEFLIYFQGNSAPDKSGLPSDRFSAERTGGSVSTLTIQRTQQEDSAVYLCASSLARGTSIDNEQFFGPGTRLTVL.